This TCR beta chain came from a study of blood T cells in healthy people across ages. The study, taken as a whole, reports: A greater number of naive CD4+ cells and higher diversity distinguished long-lived donors from aged donors. Per million T cells, TCR beta diversity dropped roughly linearly as age increased.

It was with a sample-barcoded 5' primer and a J-beta primer mix that a second PCR of roughly 6 to 12 cycles was run. A minimum of 3 million CDR3-containing paired-end reads was obtained for each sample. TCRdb analysed the 5' RACE reads with MiXCR anew, one entry per CDR3 protein. The profile covers about 1.5 million distinct CDR3 sequences, with less than 45% appearing a single time and 4% taken by the ten largest. Total RNA, at least 5 micrograms per sample, came from PBMCs. Remarks on this clonotype: Its antigen is currently unknown.

The CDR3 sequence is 16 residues long. V was trimmed by 5 bases and J by 3 bases, leaving 17 bases between them. Germline CDR1 is SGHVS and CDR2 is FNYEAQ. This receptor was obtained from a woman aged 18-29 years in good health. The sample comprised blood. This chain joins TRBV7-6 and TRBJ2-1; D is possibly TRBD2 (5 bases). DNA of the CDR3: TGTGCCAGCAGCCCTCTCGGGGTCGGAAACTACAATGAGCAGTTCTTC. Its translation is CASSPLGVGNYNEQFF.